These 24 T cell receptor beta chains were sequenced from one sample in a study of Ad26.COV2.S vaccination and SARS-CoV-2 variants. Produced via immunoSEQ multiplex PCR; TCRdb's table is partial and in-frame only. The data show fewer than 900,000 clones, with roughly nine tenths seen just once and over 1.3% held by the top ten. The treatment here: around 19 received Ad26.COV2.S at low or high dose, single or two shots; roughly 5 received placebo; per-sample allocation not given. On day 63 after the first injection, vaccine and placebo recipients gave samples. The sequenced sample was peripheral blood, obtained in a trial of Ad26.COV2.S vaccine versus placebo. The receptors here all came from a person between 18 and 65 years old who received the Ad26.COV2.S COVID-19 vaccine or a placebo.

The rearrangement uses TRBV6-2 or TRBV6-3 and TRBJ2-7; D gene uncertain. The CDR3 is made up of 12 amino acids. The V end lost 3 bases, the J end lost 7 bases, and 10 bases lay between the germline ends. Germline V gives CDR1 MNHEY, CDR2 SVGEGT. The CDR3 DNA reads TGTGCCAGCAGTTATCAAGGGCGGGAGCAGTACTTC. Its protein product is CASSYQGREQYF.

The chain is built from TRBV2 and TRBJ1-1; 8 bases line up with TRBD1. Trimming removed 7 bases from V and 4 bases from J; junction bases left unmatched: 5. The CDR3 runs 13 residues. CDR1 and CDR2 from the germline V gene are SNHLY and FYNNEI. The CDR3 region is CASTTDRGTEAFF. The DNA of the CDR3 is TGTGCCAGCACAACTGACAGGGGCACTGAAGCTTTCTTT.

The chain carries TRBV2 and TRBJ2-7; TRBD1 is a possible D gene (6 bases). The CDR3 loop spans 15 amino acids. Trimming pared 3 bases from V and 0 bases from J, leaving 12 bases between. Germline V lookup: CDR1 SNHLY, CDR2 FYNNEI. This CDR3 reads CASSEGAASSYEQYF. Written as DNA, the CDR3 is TGTGCCAGCAGTGAGGGGGCGGCCAGCTCCTACGAGCAGTACTTC.

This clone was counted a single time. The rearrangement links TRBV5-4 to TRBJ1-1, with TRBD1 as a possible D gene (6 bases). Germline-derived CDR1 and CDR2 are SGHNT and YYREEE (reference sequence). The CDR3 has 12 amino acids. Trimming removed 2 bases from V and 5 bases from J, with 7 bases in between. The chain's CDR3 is CASSLTGTEAFF. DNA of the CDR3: TGTGCCAGCAGCTTAACAGGGACTGAAGCTTTCTTT.

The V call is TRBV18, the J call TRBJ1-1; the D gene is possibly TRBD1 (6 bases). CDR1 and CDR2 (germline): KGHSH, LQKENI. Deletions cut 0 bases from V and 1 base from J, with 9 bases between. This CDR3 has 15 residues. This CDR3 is CASSPPKGGNTEAFF. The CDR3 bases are TGTGCCAGCTCACCACCAAAGGGGGGGAACACTGAAGCTTTCTTT.

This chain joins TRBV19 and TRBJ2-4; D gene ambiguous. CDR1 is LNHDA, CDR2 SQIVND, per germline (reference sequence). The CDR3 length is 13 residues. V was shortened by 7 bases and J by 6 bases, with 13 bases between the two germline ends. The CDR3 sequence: CASMGTGPNIQYF. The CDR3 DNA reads TGTGCCAGTATGGGCACTGGCCCAAACATTCAGTACTTC.

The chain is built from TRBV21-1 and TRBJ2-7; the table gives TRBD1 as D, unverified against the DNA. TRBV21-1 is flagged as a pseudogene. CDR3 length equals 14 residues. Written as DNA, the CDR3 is TGTGCCAGCAGAAAGCACTGGACAGACTACGAGCAGTACTTC. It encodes CASRKHWTDYEQYF.

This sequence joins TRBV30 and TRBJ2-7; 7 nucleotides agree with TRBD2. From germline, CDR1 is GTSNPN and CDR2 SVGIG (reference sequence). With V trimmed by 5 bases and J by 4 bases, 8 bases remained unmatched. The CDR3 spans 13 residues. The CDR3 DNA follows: TGTGCCTGGGGGAGGGGTCGTACTTACGAGCAGTACTTC. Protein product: CAWGRGRTYEQYF.

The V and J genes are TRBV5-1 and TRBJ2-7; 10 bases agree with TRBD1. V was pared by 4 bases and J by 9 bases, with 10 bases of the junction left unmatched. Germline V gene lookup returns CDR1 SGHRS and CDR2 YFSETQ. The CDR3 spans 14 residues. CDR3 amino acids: CASSGAGTGVVQYF. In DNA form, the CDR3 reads TGCGCCAGCAGCGGAGCCGGGACAGGGGTTGTGCAGTACTTC.

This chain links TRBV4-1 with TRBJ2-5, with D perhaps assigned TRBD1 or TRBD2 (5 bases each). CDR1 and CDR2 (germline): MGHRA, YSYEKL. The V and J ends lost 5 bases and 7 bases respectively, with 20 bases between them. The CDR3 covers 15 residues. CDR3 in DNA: TGCGCCAGCAGCGAAGGGACCGCCGTCCCACGGACCCAGTACTTC. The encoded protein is CASSEGTAVPRTQYF.

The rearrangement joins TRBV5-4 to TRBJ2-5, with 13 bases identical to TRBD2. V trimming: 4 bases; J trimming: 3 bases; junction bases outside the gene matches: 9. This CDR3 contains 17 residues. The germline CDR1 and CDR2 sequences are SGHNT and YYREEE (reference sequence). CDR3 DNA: TGTGCCAGCAGCCCGGGACTAGCGGGGAGGGGAAAAGAGACCCAGTACTTC. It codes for CASSPGLAGRGKETQYF.

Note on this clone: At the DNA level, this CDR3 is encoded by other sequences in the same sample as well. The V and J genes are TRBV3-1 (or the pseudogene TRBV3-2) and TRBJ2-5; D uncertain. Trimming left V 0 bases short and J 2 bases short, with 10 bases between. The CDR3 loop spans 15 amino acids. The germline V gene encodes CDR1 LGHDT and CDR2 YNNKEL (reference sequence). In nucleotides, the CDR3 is TGTGCCAGCAGCCAAGATCGGGCGAGACAAGAGACCCAGTACTTC. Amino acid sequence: CASSQDRARQETQYF.

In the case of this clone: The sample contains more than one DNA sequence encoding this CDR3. This chain's CDR3 is CASRVGYEQYF. In nucleotides, the CDR3 is TGTGCCAGCAGGGTGGGATACGAGCAGTACTTC. The V and J genes are TRBV6-5 and TRBJ2-7; D gene uncertain. The germline V gene has CDR1 MNHEY and CDR2 SVGAGI. This CDR3 has 11 residues. V dropped 6 bases and J dropped 4 bases, with 7 bases sitting between them.

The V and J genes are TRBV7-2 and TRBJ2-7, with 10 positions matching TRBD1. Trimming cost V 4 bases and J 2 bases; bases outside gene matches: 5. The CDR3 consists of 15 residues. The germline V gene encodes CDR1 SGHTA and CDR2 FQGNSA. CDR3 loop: CASSSPDRGPYEQYF. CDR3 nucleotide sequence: TGTGCCAGCAGCTCCCCCGACAGGGGGCCCTACGAGCAGTACTTC. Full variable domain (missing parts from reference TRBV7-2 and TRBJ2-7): GAGVSQSPSNKVTEKGKDVELRCDPISGHTALYWYRQSLGQGLEFLIYFQGNSAPDKSGLPSDRFSAERTGGSVSTLTIQRTQQEDSAVYLCASSSPDRGPYEQYFGPGTRLTVT.

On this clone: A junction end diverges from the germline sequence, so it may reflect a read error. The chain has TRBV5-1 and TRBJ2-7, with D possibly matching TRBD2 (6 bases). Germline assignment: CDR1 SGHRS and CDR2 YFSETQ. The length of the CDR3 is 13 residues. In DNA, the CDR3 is TGCGCCAGCAGTTTCTCACGGACGGGAGACCAGGACTTC. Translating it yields CASSFSRTGDQDF.

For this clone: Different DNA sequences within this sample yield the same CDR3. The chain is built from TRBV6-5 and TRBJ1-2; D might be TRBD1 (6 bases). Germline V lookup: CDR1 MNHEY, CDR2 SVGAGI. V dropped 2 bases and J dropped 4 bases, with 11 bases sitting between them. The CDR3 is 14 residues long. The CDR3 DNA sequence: TGTGCCAGCAGTTACGGGGGCGCCGGCTATGGCTACACCTTC. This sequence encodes CASSYGGAGYGYTF.

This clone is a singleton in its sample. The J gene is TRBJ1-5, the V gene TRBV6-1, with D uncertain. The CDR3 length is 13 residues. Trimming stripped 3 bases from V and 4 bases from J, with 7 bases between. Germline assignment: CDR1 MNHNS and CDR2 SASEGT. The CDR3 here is CASSDFRNQPQHF. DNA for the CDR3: TGTGCCAGCAGTGATTTCAGAAATCAGCCCCAGCATTTT.

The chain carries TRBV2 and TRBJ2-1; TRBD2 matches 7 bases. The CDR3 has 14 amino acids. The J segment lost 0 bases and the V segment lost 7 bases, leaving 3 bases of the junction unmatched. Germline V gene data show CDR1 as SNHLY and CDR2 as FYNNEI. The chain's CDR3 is CASMGGSSYNEQFF. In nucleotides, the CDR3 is TGTGCCAGCATGGGCGGGAGCTCCTACAATGAGCAGTTCTTC.

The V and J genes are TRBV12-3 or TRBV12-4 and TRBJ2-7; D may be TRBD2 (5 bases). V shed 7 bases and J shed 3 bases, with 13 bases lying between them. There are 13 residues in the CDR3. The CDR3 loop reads CASKSSGSYEQYF. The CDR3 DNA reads TGTGCCAGCAAGTCGTCGGGAAGCTACGAGCAGTACTTC.

The CDR3 here is CASSLEGQGSNDGYTF. The CDR3 nucleotides are TGCGCCAGCAGCTTGGAGGGACAGGGGTCGAACGATGGCTACACCTTC. The chain links TRBV5-1 to TRBJ1-2; 10 bases are shared with TRBD1. Germline V gene sequence: CDR1 SGHRS, CDR2 YFSETQ. This CDR3 is 16 amino acids long. J gave up 6 bases and V 0 bases, and 8 bases lay outside the gene matches.

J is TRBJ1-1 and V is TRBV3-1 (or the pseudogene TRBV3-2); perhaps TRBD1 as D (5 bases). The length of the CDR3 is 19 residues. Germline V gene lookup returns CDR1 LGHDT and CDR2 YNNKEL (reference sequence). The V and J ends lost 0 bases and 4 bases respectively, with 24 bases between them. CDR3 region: CASSQEIAGPRELSTEAFF. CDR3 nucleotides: TGTGCCAGCAGCCAAGAAATTGCCGGGCCCAGGGAATTGAGCACTGAAGCTTTCTTT.

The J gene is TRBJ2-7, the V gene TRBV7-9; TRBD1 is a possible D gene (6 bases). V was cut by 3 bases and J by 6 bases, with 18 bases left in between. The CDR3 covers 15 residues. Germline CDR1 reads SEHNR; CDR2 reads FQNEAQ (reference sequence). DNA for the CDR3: TGTGCCAGCAGCTTGGGCTGGGGGCTATTTCGCGAGCAGTACTTC. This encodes CASSLGWGLFREQYF.

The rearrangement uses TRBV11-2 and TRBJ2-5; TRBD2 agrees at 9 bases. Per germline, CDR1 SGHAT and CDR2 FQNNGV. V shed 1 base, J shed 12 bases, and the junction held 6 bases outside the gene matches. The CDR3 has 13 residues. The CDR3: CASSLGSGGPKYF. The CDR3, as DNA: TGTGCCAGCAGCTTAGGAAGCGGGGGGCCTAAGTACTTC.

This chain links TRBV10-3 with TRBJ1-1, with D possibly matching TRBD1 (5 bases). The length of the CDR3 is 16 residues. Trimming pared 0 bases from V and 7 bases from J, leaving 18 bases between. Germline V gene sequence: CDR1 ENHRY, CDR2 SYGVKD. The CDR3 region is CAISESLQGTGNEAFF. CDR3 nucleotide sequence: TGTGCCATCAGTGAGTCGTTGCAGGGTACTGGGAATGAAGCTTTCTTT.